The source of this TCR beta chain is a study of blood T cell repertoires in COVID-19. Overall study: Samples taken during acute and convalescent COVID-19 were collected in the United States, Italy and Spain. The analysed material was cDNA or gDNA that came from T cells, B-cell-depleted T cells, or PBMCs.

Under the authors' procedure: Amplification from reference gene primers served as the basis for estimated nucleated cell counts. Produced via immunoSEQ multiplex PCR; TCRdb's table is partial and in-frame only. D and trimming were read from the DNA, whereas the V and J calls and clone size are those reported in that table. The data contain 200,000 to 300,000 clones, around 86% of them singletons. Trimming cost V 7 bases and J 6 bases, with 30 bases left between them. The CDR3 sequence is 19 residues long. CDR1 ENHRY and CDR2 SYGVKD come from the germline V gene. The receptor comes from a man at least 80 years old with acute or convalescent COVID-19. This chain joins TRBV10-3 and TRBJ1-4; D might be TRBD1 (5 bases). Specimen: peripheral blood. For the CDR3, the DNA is TGTGCCATCATGGGGCCTTCGATTAGCGGGAGGACCATCGATGAAAAACTGTTTTTT. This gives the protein CAIMGPSISGRTIDEKLFF.